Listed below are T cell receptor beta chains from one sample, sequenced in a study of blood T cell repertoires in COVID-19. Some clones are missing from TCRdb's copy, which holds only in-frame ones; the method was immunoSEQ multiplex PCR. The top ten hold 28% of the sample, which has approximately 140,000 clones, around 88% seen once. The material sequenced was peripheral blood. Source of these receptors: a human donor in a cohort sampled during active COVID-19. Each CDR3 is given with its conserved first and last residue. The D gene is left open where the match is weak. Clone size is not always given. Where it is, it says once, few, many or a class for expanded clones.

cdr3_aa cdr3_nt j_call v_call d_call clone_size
CATSDTRAGTSTDTQYF TGTGCCACCAGTGATACTAGGGCGGGGACTAGCACAGATACGCAGTATTTT TRBJ2-3 TRBV24-1 NA NA
CASSLSGGPFSYEQYF TGTGCCAGCAGTTTATCGGGGGGGCCCTTTTCCTACGAGCAGTACTTC TRBJ2-7 TRBV27 NA NA
CASSLEGRGRTYEQYF TGTGCCAGCAGCTTGGAAGGCAGGGGAAGAACTTACGAGCAGTACTTC TRBJ2-7 TRBV5-8 NA few
CASTIGGRTNEKLFF TGTGCCAGCACCATTGGGGGCAGGACGAATGAAAAACTGTTTTTT TRBJ1-4 TRBV5-6 NA NA
CAISWTEPDEQYF TGTGCCATCAGTTGGACTGAACCGGACGAGCAGTACTTC TRBJ2-7 TRBV10-3 NA NA
CASSPTEPSFQETQYF TGTGCCAGCAGCCCGACAGAACCCTCCTTCCAAGAGACCCAGTACTTC TRBJ2-5 TRBV7-9 NA NA
CASSDGTDRAHGYTF TGTGCCAGCAGTGACGGTACCGACAGGGCCCATGGCTACACCTTC TRBJ1-2 TRBV6-4 TRBD1 NA
CASSLMGLTSREQFF TGCGCCAGCAGCCTGATGGGACTCACAAGCCGGGAGCAGTTCTTC TRBJ2-1 TRBV4-1 NA NA
CASSLGPGMNTEAFF TGTGCCAGCAGCTTAGGGCCAGGGATGAACACTGAAGCTTTCTTT TRBJ1-1 TRBV7-8 NA NA
CASSGQGARSYSNQPQHF TGTGCCAGCAGTGGACAGGGAGCGAGGTCTTATAGCAATCAGCCCCAGCATTTT TRBJ1-5 TRBV6-1 TRBD1 NA
CASSYRQGDGPGELFF TGTGCCAGCAGTTACCGACAGGGTGATGGGCCCGGGGAGCTGTTTTTT TRBJ2-2 TRBV6-5 TRBD1 NA
CASSILGGVGEQFF TGTGCCAGTAGTATCCTTGGGGGGGTCGGTGAGCAGTTCTTC TRBJ2-1 TRBV19 TRBD2 NA
CASRNRAGEAFF TGTGCCAGCAGAAACAGGGCTGGTGAAGCTTTCTTT TRBJ1-1 TRBV6-5 NA few
CASQTGVGAFF TGTGCCAGCCAGACAGGGGTGGGAGCTTTCTTT TRBJ1-1 TRBV25-1 TRBD1 NA
CASSATVGTEAFF TGTGCCAGCAGCGCTACAGTCGGCACTGAAGCTTTCTTT TRBJ1-1 TRBV6-4 NA NA
CAWSVTGGNEKLFF TGTGCCTGGAGTGTAACAGGGGGAAATGAAAAACTGTTTTTT TRBJ1-4 TRBV30 TRBD1 NA
CASSWNFQGADEKLFF TGCGCCAGCAGCTGGAACTTCCAGGGGGCGGATGAAAAACTGTTTTTT TRBJ1-4 TRBV5-1 TRBD1 NA
CASGLETGSSPLHF TGTGCTAGTGGTTTGGAAACAGGTAGTTCACCCCTCCACTTT TRBJ1-6 TRBV12-5 NA NA
CASSPPAGGEKLFF TGCGCCAGCAGCCCACCAGCGGGAGGTGAAAAACTGTTTTTT TRBJ1-4 TRBV5-1 NA NA
CASSAKMGGLNTEAFF TGTGCCAGCAGTGCAAAAATGGGGGGTTTGAACACTGAAGCTTTCTTT TRBJ1-1 TRBV7-8 NA NA
CASNRRGQNTEAFF TGTGCCAGCAATCGTAGGGGCCAGAACACTGAAGCTTTCTTT TRBJ1-1 TRBV2 NA NA
CASSREGAIRPSTDTQYF TGTGCCAGCTCCCGGGAGGGGGCGATACGCCCTAGCACAGATACGCAGTATTTT TRBJ2-3 TRBV21-1 NA once
CASSSLPGQVLSPLHF TGCGCCAGCAGCTCCCTTCCGGGACAGGTGCTTTCACCCCTCCACTTT TRBJ1-6 TRBV5-1 TRBD1 NA
CASSLTSGSAEQFF TGTGCCAGCAGTTTAACTAGCGGATCAGCTGAGCAGTTCTTC TRBJ2-1 TRBV6-6 TRBD2 NA
CASSINSGGANSETQYF TGTGCCAGCAGCATTAATAGCGGGGGGGCCAATTCCGAGACCCAGTACTTC TRBJ2-5 TRBV21-1 NA NA
CASSLAGVAGYTF TGTGCCAGCAGCTTGGCGGGGGTGGCAGGCTACACCTTC TRBJ1-2 TRBV5-6 NA few